This T cell receptor beta chain was documented in a study of blood T cell repertoires in COVID-19. Looking at the study overall: Sites in the United States, Italy and Spain provided acute and convalescent COVID-19 samples. In each case, the material was cDNA or gDNA derived from T cells, B-cell-depleted T cells, or PBMCs.

The assay was immunoSEQ multiplex PCR, and TCRdb's table has in-frame clones only and misses some. The sample has 30,000 to 45,000 clones; 89% are singletons. This CDR3 spans 13 amino acids. Germline V gives CDR1 SEHNR, CDR2 FQNEAQ (reference sequence). V was trimmed by 10 bases and J by 7 bases, leaving 19 bases between them. The source of this sequence is a human donor in a cohort sampled during active COVID-19. Sequenced input: peripheral blood. The chain recombines TRBV7-9 with TRBJ1-2; D not resolved. The CDR3, as DNA: TGTGCCACCCCAAGGGAGCGGGTCGGTGGCTACACCTTC. Translation: CATPRERVGGYTF. Complete variable domain (other parts from reference TRBV7-9 and TRBJ1-2): DTGVSQNPRHKITKRGQNVTFRCDPISEHNRLYWYRQTLGQGPEFLTYFQNEAQLEKSRLLSDRFSAERPKGSFSTLEIQRTEQGDSAMYLCATPRERVGGYTFGSGTRLTVV.